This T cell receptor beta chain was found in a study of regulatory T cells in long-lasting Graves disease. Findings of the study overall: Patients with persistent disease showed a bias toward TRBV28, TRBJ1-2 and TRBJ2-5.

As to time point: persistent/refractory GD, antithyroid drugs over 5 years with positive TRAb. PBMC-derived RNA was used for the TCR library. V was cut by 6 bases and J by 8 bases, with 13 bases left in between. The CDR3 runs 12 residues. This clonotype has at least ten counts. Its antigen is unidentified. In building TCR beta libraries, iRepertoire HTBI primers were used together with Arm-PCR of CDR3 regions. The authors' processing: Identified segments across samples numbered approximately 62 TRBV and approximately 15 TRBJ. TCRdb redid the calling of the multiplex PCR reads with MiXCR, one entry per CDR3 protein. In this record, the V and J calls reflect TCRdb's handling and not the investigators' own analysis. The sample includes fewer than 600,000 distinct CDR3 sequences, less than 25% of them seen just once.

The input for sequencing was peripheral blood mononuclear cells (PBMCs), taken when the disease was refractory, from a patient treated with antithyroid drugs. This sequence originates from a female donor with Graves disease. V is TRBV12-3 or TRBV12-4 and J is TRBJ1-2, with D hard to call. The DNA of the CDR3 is TGTGCCAGCAGACGAACAGACGGAGGCTACACCTTC. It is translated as CASRRTDGGYTF.